These T cell receptor beta chains were read from a single sample in a study of T cell clonotyping in hematopoietic cell transplantation. Sequencing used immunoSEQ multiplex PCR; TCRdb keeps in-frame clones, though not all of them. The repertoire holds roughly 18,000 clones, with around 86% as singletons. The material sequenced was peripheral blood mononuclear cells, taken before stem cell transplant. These receptor sequences come from a man aged 50 or older with acute myeloid leukemia. Some clones in this sample may be carry-over from other donors' samples. CDR3s leave out the opening cysteine and the closing phenylalanine or tryptophan. Fields, in order: CDR3 length, J gene, V gene, clone size, CDR3 protein. The listing skips clone size in some rows; elsewhere it reads once, few, many or a size class.

cdr3_length: 11; j_call: TRBJ2-1; v_call: TRBV28; clone_size: NA; cdr3_aa: ASSGGTANEQF
cdr3_length: 12; j_call: TRBJ1-1; v_call: TRBV9; clone_size: NA; cdr3_aa: ASSIDRSDTEAF
cdr3_length: 12; j_call: TRBJ2-7; v_call: TRBV5-5; clone_size: NA; cdr3_aa: ASSLTSNAYEQY
cdr3_length: 12; j_call: TRBJ2-7; v_call: TRBV6-5; clone_size: NA; cdr3_aa: ASNPTQGAHEQY
cdr3_length: 10; j_call: TRBJ1-2; v_call: TRBV5-1; clone_size: NA; cdr3_aa: ASRASGYGYT
cdr3_length: 13; j_call: TRBJ2-1; v_call: TRBV4-2; clone_size: NA; cdr3_aa: ASSREEDRAYEQF
cdr3_length: 13; j_call: TRBJ2-5; v_call: TRBV6-5; clone_size: once; cdr3_aa: ASSARGLPQETQY
cdr3_length: 12; j_call: TRBJ1-5; v_call: TRBV19; clone_size: NA; cdr3_aa: ASSVAASNQPQH
cdr3_length: 14; j_call: TRBJ1-1; v_call: TRBV27; clone_size: NA; cdr3_aa: ASSLIYRDRDPEAF
cdr3_length: 12; j_call: TRBJ1-1; v_call: TRBV5-1; clone_size: NA; cdr3_aa: ASSWDILNTEAF